This record looks at one T cell receptor beta chain sequence and its context. Using immunoSEQ multiplex PCR, the repertoire was profiled, and TCRdb retains in-frame clones only, with some absent. The repertoire has more than 15,000 clones, approximately 40% of them found once; the top ten carry over 3%. The sample is drawn from a study of graft-versus-host responses after intestinal transplantation. Co-plating was performed using some 200,000 CFSE-labeled responder cells and some 200,000 irradiated, violet-dye-labeled stimulator cells. This CDR3 has 14 amino acids. CDR1 is MNHEY and CDR2 is SVGAGI in the germline V gene. Trimming took off 6 bases at V and 3 bases at J, with 15 bases between the two ends.

The chain carries TRBV6-5 and TRBJ2-7, with D perhaps assigned TRBD1 or TRBD2 (5 bases each). Material: alloreactive CD8+ T cells from a mixed lymphocyte reaction culture, obtained before intestinal transplant. Subset reported: CFSE-low proliferating T cells sorted from approximately 6-day pre-transplant mixed lymphocyte reaction (GvH or HvG direction). The TCR was taken from a human patient who received an intestinal transplant. The CDR3 reads CASSPTGRFYEQYF. The CDR3 DNA follows: TGTGCCAGCAGCCCCACGGGACGGTTCTACGAGCAGTACTTC.